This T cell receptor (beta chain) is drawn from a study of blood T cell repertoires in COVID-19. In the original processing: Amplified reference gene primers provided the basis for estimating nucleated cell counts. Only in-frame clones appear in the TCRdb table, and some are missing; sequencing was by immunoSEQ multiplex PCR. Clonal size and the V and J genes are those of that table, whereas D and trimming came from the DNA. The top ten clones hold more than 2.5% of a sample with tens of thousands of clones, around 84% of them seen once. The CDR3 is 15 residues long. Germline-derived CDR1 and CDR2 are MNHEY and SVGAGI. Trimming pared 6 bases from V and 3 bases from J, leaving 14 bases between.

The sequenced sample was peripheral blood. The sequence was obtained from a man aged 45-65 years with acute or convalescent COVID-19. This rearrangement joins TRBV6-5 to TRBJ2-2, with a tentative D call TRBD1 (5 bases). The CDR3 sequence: CASSTDSPHTGELFF. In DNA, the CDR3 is TGTGCCAGCAGCACCGACAGCCCGCACACCGGGGAGCTGTTTTTT.